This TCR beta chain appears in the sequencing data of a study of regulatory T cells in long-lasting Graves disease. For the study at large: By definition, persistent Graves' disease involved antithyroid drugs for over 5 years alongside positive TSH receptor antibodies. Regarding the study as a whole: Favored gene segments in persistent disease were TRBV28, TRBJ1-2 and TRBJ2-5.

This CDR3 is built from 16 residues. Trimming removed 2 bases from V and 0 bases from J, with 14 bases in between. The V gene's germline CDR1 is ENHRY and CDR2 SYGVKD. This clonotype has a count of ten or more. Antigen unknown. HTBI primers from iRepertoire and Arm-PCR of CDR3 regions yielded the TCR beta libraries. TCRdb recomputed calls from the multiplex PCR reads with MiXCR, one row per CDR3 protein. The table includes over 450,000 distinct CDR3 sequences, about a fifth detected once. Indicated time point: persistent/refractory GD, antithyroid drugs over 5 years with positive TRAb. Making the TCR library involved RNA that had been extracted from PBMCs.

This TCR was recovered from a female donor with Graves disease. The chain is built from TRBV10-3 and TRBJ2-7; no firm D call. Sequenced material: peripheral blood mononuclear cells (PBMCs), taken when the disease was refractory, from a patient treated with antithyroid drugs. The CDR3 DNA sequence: TGTGCCATCAGTGAGATTGGGCTCACGAGCTCCTACGAGCAGTACTTC. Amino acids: CAISEIGLTSSYEQYF.